This T cell receptor (beta chain) was profiled in a study of response to subunit inactivated influenza vaccine. Findings of the study overall: New T cells are recruited in small numbers by each seasonal influenza vaccination, according to the authors' suggestion.

Each CDR3 protein gets one entry after TCRdb re-called the RT-PCR reads with MiXCR. The sample lists hundreds of thousands of distinct CDR3 sequences; less than 15% were seen once. Losses at the gene ends were 1 base for V and 2 bases for J; bases not matched to a gene: 3. Germline loops: CDR1 SGHVS, CDR2 FNYEAQ. The CDR3 totals 16 residues. Details on this clonotype: Its antigen is not known.

J is TRBJ2-5 and V is TRBV7-6; TRBD2 agrees at 11 bases. The source is a man between 45 and 60 years old who received an inactivated influenza vaccine. The sample here was PBMCs from blood, taken about 14 days before vaccination. CDR3 residues: CASSLEVAGGQETQYF. In nucleotides, the CDR3 is TGTGCCAGCAGCTTAGAGGTAGCGGGAGGGCAAGAGACCCAGTACTTC.